This TCR beta chain derives from a study of OX40 agonist ivuxolimab in advanced cancers. Context from the whole study: Ivuxolimab, which targeted the costimulatory receptor OX40 (CD134), was an agonistic, fully human IgG2 monoclonal antibody. Intravenous ivuxolimab was administered to patients every 2 weeks at six dose levels: 0.01, 0.1, 0.3, 1.5, 3 and 10 mg/kg. Of the roughly 52 patients in dose escalation, about 20 had hepatocellular carcinoma, about 15 had melanoma, 9 had renal cell carcinoma and 9 had head and neck cancer. A male proportion of 70% to 90% and a mean age of around 60 years, ranging from 23 to 79, were recorded for the dose-escalation cohort. Patients were allowed to have had prior anti-PD-1, anti-PD-L1 or anti-CTLA-4 therapy, and more than 30% of the dose-escalation patients had previously received checkpoint inhibitors. Partial responses occurred in three dose-escalation patients: two with cutaneous melanoma and one with hepatocellular carcinoma. Peripheral TCRbeta sequencing aimed to test whether ivuxolimab altered TCR sequence diversity and caused clonal T-cell expansion. The paper covers the monotherapy dose-escalation part of the phase I ivuxolimab trial, which included N = 52 patients.

General conclusions and limits of the study: The antigen specificity of the clonally expanded peripheral T cells was not determined. In partial responders in the 0.1-3.0 mg/kg groups, normalized peripheral clonal expansion was found to be among the lowest, especially among CD8+ T cells. At doses of 0.1 to 3.0 mg/kg, clonal expansion of both CD4+ and CD8+ T cells in blood was seen between baseline and week 6. After ivuxolimab, CD8+ T cells had more expanded clones than CD4+ T cells on average. Low levels of normalized T-cell clonal expansion were also seen in some patients who did not respond.

The CDR3 starts with the cysteine, ends with the phenylalanine, and has 14 residues. Of the read, only the CDR3 DNA is kept; its 42 bases are in frame from base 1. Trimming leaves V shorter by 5 bases and J shorter by 4 bases, with the junction holding 6 bases beyond the gene matches. Per the germline V gene (reference sequence), MNHEY is the CDR1 and SMNVEV is the CDR2. Patients with a history of autoimmune disease or receiving systemic immunosuppression were excluded from the trial. Peripheral blood for TCR sequencing was collected from all dose cohorts at baseline, on cycle 4 day 1, and on cycle 7 day 1. Samples came from an open-label, multicenter, first-in-human phase I dose-escalation trial of ivuxolimab. The trial enrolled adults with locally advanced or metastatic head and neck squamous cell, hepatocellular, melanoma or renal cell carcinoma. Before TCR sequencing, CD4+ and CD8+ T cells were separately sorted from peripheral blood.

There are a few counts of this clone. Its recognized antigen is unknown. Base-call qualities are not available, and no considerably larger clone is one nucleotide away. This sample also contains other DNA sequences that code for the same CDR3. Genomic DNA was isolated from the sorted cells so that the TCRbeta CDR3 region could be sequenced. TCRbeta CDR3 regions were sequenced using the immunoSEQ Assay. Here the immuneACCESS table is served through TCRdb, limited to in-frame sequences with V and J called. Missing clones are a known gap in these copies; in checked studies unresolved V genes cover under half, and the rest lacks a known reason. For this sample the table gives approximately 21,000 clones, of which roughly 82% were detected only once. The ten most abundant clones make up approximately 26% of the sample.

Sequences were derived from CD4+ or CD8+ T cells sorted from blood, sampled in a trial of the OX40 agonist ivuxolimab. The chain is made from TRBV27 and TRBJ2-7, with 9 junctional bases fitting TRBD1. This receptor was obtained from an adult with an advanced solid tumor such as melanoma, head and neck, liver or kidney cancer. Here the CDR3 is given as CASSPWDRVYEQYF. DNA sequence: TGTGCCAGCAGTCCCTGGGACAGGGTTTACGAGCAGTACTTC.